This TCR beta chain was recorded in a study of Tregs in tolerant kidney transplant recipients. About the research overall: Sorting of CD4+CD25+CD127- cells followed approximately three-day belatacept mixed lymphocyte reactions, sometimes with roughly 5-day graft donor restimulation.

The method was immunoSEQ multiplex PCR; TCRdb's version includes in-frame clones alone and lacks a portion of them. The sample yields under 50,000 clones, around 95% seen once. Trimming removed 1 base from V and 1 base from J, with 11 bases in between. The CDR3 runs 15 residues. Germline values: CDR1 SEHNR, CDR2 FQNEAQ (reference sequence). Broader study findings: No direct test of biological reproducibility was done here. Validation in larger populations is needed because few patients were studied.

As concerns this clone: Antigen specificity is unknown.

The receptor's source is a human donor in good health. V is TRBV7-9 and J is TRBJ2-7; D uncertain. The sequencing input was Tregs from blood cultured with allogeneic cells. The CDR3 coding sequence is TGTGCCAGCAGCTTAGGGGCGAGCGCGTCCTACGAGCAGTACTTC. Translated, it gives CASSLGASASYEQYF.